One and the same sample provided the 31 T cell receptor beta chains below, sequenced in a study of T cells in Graves' hyperthyroidism and ophthalmopathy. Amplification targeted TCR beta CDR3 regions from RNA transcripts. When the TCR CDR3 underwent first-round RT-PCR, the HTBI primer set was used. In TCRdb, the multiplex PCR reads were re-called with MiXCR into one record per CDR3 protein. The sample contains a few hundred thousand distinct CDR3 sequences, around a sixth of which appear only once. What was sequenced was blood. The receptor set was obtained from a woman aged 25-40 years with Graves' hyperthyroidism.

CDR3 residues: CSASSGVSYNSPLHF. The DNA of the CDR3 is TGCAGTGCTTCTTCAGGAGTATCCTATAATTCACCCCTCCACTTT. This chain connects TRBV20-1 to TRBJ1-6; unclear D gene. The germline V gene encodes CDR1 DFQATT and CDR2 SNEGSKA (reference sequence). The CDR3 has 15 amino acids. The V gene lost 5 bases and the J gene lost 1 base, with 12 bases spanning the gap.

The table lists this clonotype with a few counts. V gene TRBV19 combines with J gene TRBJ2-6, with D tentatively TRBD1 (6 bases). Deletions cut 0 bases from V and 1 base from J, with 7 bases between. CDR3 length equals 16 residues. Per the germline V gene, CDR1 is LNHDA and CDR2 is SQIVND (reference sequence). The CDR3, as DNA: TGTGCCAGTAGTATAGAGGGACAATCTGGGGCCAACGTCCTGACTTTC. This sequence encodes CASSIEGQSGANVLTF. Full variable domain (rest looked up from reference TRBV19 and TRBJ2-6): DGGITQSPKYLFRKEGQNVTLSCEQNLNHDAMYWYRQDPGQGLRLIYYSQIVNDFQKGDIAEGYSVSREKKESFPLTVTSAQKNPTAFYLCASSIEGQSGANVLTFGAGSRLTVL.

There are many counts of this clonotype. J is TRBJ2-1 and V is TRBV3-1; perhaps TRBD2 as D (5 bases). V was cut by 1 base and J by 9 bases, with 10 bases left in between. Germline lookup yields CDR1 LGHDT and CDR2 YNNKEL (reference sequence). The CDR3 has 13 amino acids. CDR3 protein: CASSQALGFEQFF. The CDR3 nucleotides are TGTGCCAGCAGCCAAGCACTAGGCTTTGAGCAGTTCTTC.

The sample holds many counts of this clonotype. This chain connects TRBV30 to TRBJ1-1; D not resolved. V was cut by 0 bases and J by 5 bases, with 13 bases left in between. The CDR3 length is 14 residues. The germline gives CDR1 GTSNPN, CDR2 SVGIG (reference sequence). The DNA of the CDR3 is TGTGCCTGGAGTGTAGGTAGGGTGATAACTGAAGCTTTCTTT. Its protein product is CAWSVGRVITEAFF.

V and J are TRBV6-2 or TRBV6-3 and TRBJ2-2; 11 positions match TRBD2. CDR1 is MNHEY and CDR2 is SVGEGT in the germline V gene. V was pared by 7 bases and J by 5 bases, with 6 bases of the junction left unmatched. This CDR3 spans 15 amino acids. The CDR3 nucleotides read TGTGCCAGCACGGTAGCGGGAGGGAGGACCGGGGAGCTGTTTTTT. This codes for CASTVAGGRTGELFF.

This clonotype was picked up a small number of times. The chain links TRBV4-1 to TRBJ2-7; 7 positions match TRBD1. Germline CDR1 MGHRA, CDR2 YSYEKL. The CDR3 covers 16 residues. The V segment lost 0 bases and the J segment 2 bases; nucleotides outside the gene matches: 7. CDR3 protein: CASSQDLWGQTYEQYF. The CDR3 region has the DNA TGCGCCAGCAGCCAAGATCTTTGGGGACAGACCTACGAGCAGTACTTC.

This clonotype was counted at least ten times. The chain joins TRBV7-9 to TRBJ2-2, with D possibly matching TRBD2 (6 bases). The V end lost 11 bases, the J end lost 0 bases, and 19 bases lay between the germline ends. Germline assignment: CDR1 SEHNR and CDR2 FQNEAQ (reference sequence). The CDR3 sequence is 16 residues long. The CDR3 DNA reads as TGTGCCGGGACTCCCATATGGCAACCGAACACCGGGGAGCTGTTTTTT. Its protein is CAGTPIWQPNTGELFF.

This clonotype came up a few times. The chain links TRBV4-2 to TRBJ2-3; 12 bases line up with TRBD2. V was pared by 3 bases and J by 3 bases, with 7 bases of the junction left unmatched. Per the germline V gene, CDR1 is LGHNA and CDR2 is YNFKEQ. This CDR3 spans 17 amino acids. In DNA, the CDR3 is TGTGCCAGCAGCCACCGACTAGCGGGAGTCGAAACAGATACGCAGTATTTT. It encodes CASSHRLAGVETDTQYF.

This clonotype was recorded at least ten times. The genes are TRBV10-3 and TRBJ2-7; D may match TRBD1 or TRBD2 (5 bases each). This CDR3 spans 15 amino acids. V was shortened by 0 bases and J by 4 bases, with 13 bases between the two germline ends. Per the germline V gene, CDR1 is ENHRY and CDR2 is SYGVKD. CDR3 protein: CAISESGERSYEQYF. In DNA form, the CDR3 reads TGTGCCATCAGTGAGTCGGGGGAGCGCTCGTACGAGCAGTACTTC.

This clonotype has at least ten counts. J is TRBJ2-2 and V is TRBV28; 7 nucleotides align to TRBD1. The CDR3 totals 16 residues. The germline V gene encodes CDR1 MDHEN and CDR2 SYDVKM. Trimming removed 6 bases from V and 5 bases from J; junction bases left unmatched: 12. The CDR3 region is CASSVRMTGNTGELFF. CDR3 DNA sequence: TGTGCCAGCAGCGTACGGATGACAGGGAATACCGGGGAGCTGTTTTTT.

This clonotype was recorded many times. The chain is built from TRBV28 and TRBJ2-7, with D possibly being TRBD1 (5 bases). Trimming stripped 11 bases from V and 7 bases from J, with 15 bases between. This CDR3 has 11 residues. CDR1 and CDR2 from the germline V gene are MDHEN and SYDVKM. CDR3 bases: TGTGCCTGCGACAGCGACGGAGAGCAGTACTTC. Protein product: CACDSDGEQYF.

Details on this clonotype: A read error may explain this, as a much larger clone is one base away. The chain is built from TRBV12-3 or TRBV12-4 and TRBJ2-3; D unclear. V shed 8 bases and J shed 10 bases, with 13 bases lying between them. There are 11 residues in the CDR3. The CDR3 sequence is CASVVGHAQYF. The DNA of the CDR3 is TGTGCCAGCGTTGTGGGTCATGCGCAGTATTTT.

This clonotype was counted at least ten times. The genes are TRBV4-1 and TRBJ2-7; 9 bases align to TRBD1. Germline V gene lookup returns CDR1 MGHRA and CDR2 YSYEKL. The trim removed 5 bases at V and 3 bases at J, leaving 11 bases unmatched. This CDR3 contains 16 residues. CDR3 sequence (DNA): TGCGCCAGCAGCGACTTTGGGGGACAGGGTCTCTACGAGCAGTACTTC. This gives the protein CASSDFGGQGLYEQYF.

This clonotype showed up just a few times. Compared with germline, one end of the junction differs, possibly owing to a read error. This chain links TRBV29-1 with TRBJ2-7, with D perhaps assigned TRBD1 or TRBD2 (5 bases each). There are 12 residues in the CDR3. Germline CDR1 reads SQVTM; CDR2 reads ANQGSEA. The CDR3 spells CNVGGRVHEQYF. The CDR3 DNA follows: TGCAACGTTGGGGGACGGGTCCACGAGCAGTACTTC.

The V gene is TRBV27, the J gene TRBJ2-3; D is unresolved. Germline values: CDR1 MNHEY, CDR2 SMNVEV (reference sequence). CDR3 size: 13 residues. Deletions cut 2 bases from V and 2 bases from J, with 5 bases between. The CDR3 loop is CASSLTTTDTQYF. The CDR3 nucleotides read TGTGCCAGCAGTTTAACTACCACAGATACGCAGTATTTT.

The table lists this clonotype with a few counts. V is TRBV20-1 and J is TRBJ2-7; TRBD2 agrees at 9 bases. The germline V gene encodes CDR1 DFQATT and CDR2 SNEGSKA (reference sequence). The CDR3 contains 16 residues. J was trimmed by 4 bases and V by 1 base; bases with no gene match: 11. CDR3 residues: CSARALGGGRDYEQYF. The CDR3 nucleotides are TGCAGTGCTAGAGCCCTAGGGGGCGGGAGGGATTACGAGCAGTACTTC.

The rearrangement joins TRBV3-1 to TRBJ1-2; D not certain. The CDR3 is 13 residues long. Germline V gene data show CDR1 as LGHDT and CDR2 as YNNKEL (reference sequence). The V and J ends lost 4 bases and 5 bases respectively, with 11 bases between them. CDR3 loop: CASSPLLGYGYTF. DNA of the CDR3: TGTGCCAGCAGCCCTCTTCTCGGTTATGGCTACACCTTC.

This clonotype occurred many times. The chain links TRBV7-2 to TRBJ2-3; no reliable D call. From germline, CDR1 is SGHTA and CDR2 FQGNSA. The CDR3 totals 14 residues. V was clipped by 0 bases and J by 3 bases, with 7 bases between them. The CDR3: CASSLASTTDTQYF. The CDR3 nucleotides read TGTGCCAGCAGCTTAGCTAGTACGACAGATACGCAGTATTTT.

This clonotype was seen ten or more times. The rearrangement joins TRBV2 to TRBJ2-3, with D unclear. CDR3 length: 14 amino acids. Per the germline V gene, CDR1 is SNHLY and CDR2 is FYNNEI. With 6 bases removed from V and 2 bases from J, the gap between germline ends came to 12 bases. The CDR3 is CASRSPWDTDTQYF. Here the CDR3 DNA reads TGTGCCAGCAGATCGCCCTGGGACACAGATACGCAGTATTTT.

This clonotype was counted ten times or more. The chain recombines TRBV5-1 with TRBJ2-2; 8 positions agree with TRBD2. Germline loops: CDR1 SGHRS, CDR2 YFSETQ. Trimming took 4 bases from V and 7 from J; bases not matched to a gene: 12. The CDR3 is made up of 16 amino acids. The CDR3 DNA follows: TGCGCCAGCAGCCCCCGTGCAGCGGGAGCGGACGGGGAGCTGTTTTTT. Residues: CASSPRAAGADGELFF.

This clonotype was recorded many times. The chain carries TRBV6-2 or TRBV6-3 and TRBJ2-7; 8 bases fit TRBD2. Germline V gene data show CDR1 as MNHEY and CDR2 as SVGEGT. The length of the CDR3 is 14 residues. The V segment lost 6 bases and the J segment 4 bases; nucleotides outside the gene matches: 8. CDR3 nucleotides: TGTGCCAGCAGACCTGGGACTAGGCGGTACGAGCAGTACTTC. Amino acid sequence: CASRPGTRRYEQYF.

This clonotype has just a few counts. This CDR3 is CASSILVTGDLNTEAFF. As DNA, the CDR3 is TGTGCCAGTAGTATTCTCGTGACAGGGGATTTGAACACTGAAGCTTTCTTT. The chain joins TRBV19 to TRBJ1-1, with 8 bases that match TRBD1. The CDR3 is 17 residues long. The trim removed 3 bases at V and 0 bases at J, leaving 9 bases unmatched. Germline values: CDR1 LNHDA, CDR2 SQIVND (reference sequence).

The chain uses TRBV12-3 or TRBV12-4 and TRBJ2-7, with a tentative D call TRBD1 (5 bases). The V end was cut by 3 bases, the J end by 0 bases, with 12 bases between. This CDR3 has 15 residues. As DNA, the CDR3 is TGTGCCAGCAGTTTGCCCCAGGGAATCTCCTACGAGCAGTACTTC. Protein product: CASSLPQGISYEQYF.

This clonotype was observed many times. The chain couples TRBV5-6 to TRBJ2-1, with 13 bases fitting TRBD2. The V gene's germline CDR1 is SGHDT and CDR2 YYEEEE. The V and J ends lost 0 bases and 0 bases, in that order; junction bases with no gene match: 0. CDR3 length: 17 residues. CDR3: CASSLGTSGSSYNEQFF. CDR3 DNA: TGTGCCAGCAGCTTGGGGACTAGCGGGAGCTCCTACAATGAGCAGTTCTTC.

The table lists this clonotype with many counts. V and J are TRBV20-1 and TRBJ2-3; TRBD2 matches 9 bases. Germline V gene lookup returns CDR1 DFQATT and CDR2 SNEGSKA (reference sequence). This CDR3 comprises 16 residues. The trim removed 3 bases at V and 0 bases at J, leaving 7 bases unmatched. The CDR3 DNA is TGCAGTGCTAGGCCTAGCGGGAATAGGAGCACAGATACGCAGTATTTT. It codes for CSARPSGNRSTDTQYF.

In its sample, this clonotype was seen many times. This chain connects TRBV29-1 to TRBJ1-1; D unresolved. The CDR3 is 13 amino acids. The germline gives CDR1 SQVTM, CDR2 ANQGSEA. V was trimmed by 4 bases and J by 0 bases, leaving 9 bases between them. CDR3 sequence: CSVAKELNTEAFF. The CDR3, as DNA: TGCAGCGTTGCGAAGGAGTTGAACACTGAAGCTTTCTTT.

With regard to this clonotype: A much larger clonotype is one base distant, so this may be a read error. The chain recombines TRBV30 with TRBJ1-5; TRBD1 aligns across 7 bases. The J segment lost 2 bases and the V segment lost 4 bases, leaving 2 bases of the junction unmatched. There are 13 residues in the CDR3. Germline V gene data show CDR1 as GTSNPN and CDR2 as SVGIG (reference sequence). This CDR3 is CAWTGQGNQPQHF. DNA of the CDR3: TGTGCCTGGACCGGACAGGGCAATCAGCCCCAGCATTTT.

V is TRBV4-2 and J is TRBJ2-7, with D perhaps assigned TRBD1 or TRBD2 (5 bases each). The CDR3 extends over 16 amino acids. CDR1 is LGHNA, CDR2 YNFKEQ, per germline. Trimming took off 3 bases at V and 7 bases at J, with 22 bases between the two ends. In DNA, the CDR3 is TGTGCCAGCAGCCACGAACCGGGACCACTCCCTGGAGAGCAGTACTTC. Its translation: CASSHEPGPLPGEQYF.

The chain joins TRBV19 to TRBJ2-2; no firm D call. The CDR3 loop spans 14 amino acids. Trimming stripped 5 bases from V and 4 bases from J, with 11 bases between. Germline V CDR1 and CDR2: LNHDA, SQIVND (reference sequence). The CDR3 spells CASSFLPATGELFF. The CDR3 bases are TGTGCCAGTAGTTTCCTGCCGGCCACCGGGGAGCTGTTTTTT. Drawing the rest from reference TRBV19 and TRBJ2-2, the complete variable domain is DGGITQSPKYLFRKEGQNVTLSCEQNLNHDAMYWYRQDPGQGLRLIYYSQIVNDFQKGDIAEGYSVSREKKESFPLTVTSAQKNPTAFYLCASSFLPATGELFFGEGSRLTVL.

This clonotype was detected ten times or more. The chain has TRBV20-1 and TRBJ1-1, with a weak D call TRBD1 (5 bases). Germline V gives CDR1 DFQATT, CDR2 SNEGSKA (reference sequence). Trimming left V 3 bases short and J 1 base short, with 12 bases between. This CDR3 is built from 14 residues. The CDR3 DNA follows: TGCAGTGCTAGGAAAGACAGCAAGAACACTGAAGCTTTCTTT. This sequence encodes CSARKDSKNTEAFF.

This clonotype came up a few times. CDR3 in DNA: TGTGCCAGTAGTATTTTCAGGGAGGCTACCGGGGAGCTGTTTTTT. Translated, it gives CASSIFREATGELFF. V gene TRBV19 combines with J gene TRBJ2-2, with a weak D call TRBD2 (6 bases). The germline gives CDR1 LNHDA, CDR2 SQIVND (reference sequence). The CDR3 is 15 amino acids. V lost 3 bases and J 5 bases, leaving 13 bases between the germline ends.